The clone carrying this TCR beta chain was found once. The antigen is unknown. The sample belongs to a study of shared clonotypes between healthy human individuals. Measured with immunoSEQ multiplex PCR; TCRdb has only the in-frame clones, and not every one. This table holds under 600,000 clones, around 96% found once. Findings and limits, study-wide: The donor pool, a small one, limited the genetic and exposure-history diversity represented.

Germline V gives CDR1 SGHRS, CDR2 YFSETQ. The length of the CDR3 is 12 residues. V was clipped by 0 bases and J by 8 bases, with 6 bases between them. The genes are TRBV5-1 and TRBJ2-1; no firm D call. The clonotype originates from a woman aged 25-40 years in good health. The sample comprised naive CD4+ T cells sorted from blood. Subset meaning: CD45RA+ positively selected. The CDR3 DNA reads as TGCGCCAGCAGCTTGGATTACTATGAGCAGTTCTTC. Encoded protein: CASSLDYYEQFF.